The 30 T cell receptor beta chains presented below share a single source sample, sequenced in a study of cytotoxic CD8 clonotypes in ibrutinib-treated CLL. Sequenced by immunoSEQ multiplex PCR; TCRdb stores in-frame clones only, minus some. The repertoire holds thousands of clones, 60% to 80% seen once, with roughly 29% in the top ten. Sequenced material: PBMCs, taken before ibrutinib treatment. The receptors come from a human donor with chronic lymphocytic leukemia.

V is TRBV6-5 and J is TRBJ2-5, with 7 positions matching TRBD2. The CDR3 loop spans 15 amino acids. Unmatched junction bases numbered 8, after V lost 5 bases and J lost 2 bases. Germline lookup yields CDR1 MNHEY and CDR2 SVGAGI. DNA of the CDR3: TGTGCCAGCAGTACCCTCGGACTAGTACAAGAGACCCAGTACTTC. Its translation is CASSTLGLVQETQYF.

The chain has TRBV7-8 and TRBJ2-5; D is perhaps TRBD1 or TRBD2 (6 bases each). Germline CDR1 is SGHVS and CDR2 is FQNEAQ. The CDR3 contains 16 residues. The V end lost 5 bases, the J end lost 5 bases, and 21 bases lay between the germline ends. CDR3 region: CASSHRVEGRRETQYF. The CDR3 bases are TGTGCCAGCAGCCACAGGGTGGAGGGCCGGCGGGAGACCCAGTACTTC.

DNA of the CDR3: TGTGCCAGCAGCTCCAGGGTTGGTGTGGCTTTTAGAGAAGCTTTCTTT. Translating it yields CASSSRVGVAFREAFF. The chain links TRBV11-1 to TRBJ1-1; tentatively, D is TRBD1 (5 bases). The CDR3 extends over 16 amino acids. Trimming stripped 4 bases from V and 8 bases from J, with 23 bases between. CDR1 and CDR2 from the germline V gene are SGHAT and FQDESV (reference sequence).

The CDR3 spells CASSLGGFSYGYTF. The CDR3 region has the DNA TGTGCCAGCAGCTTAGGGGGGTTTTCCTACGGCTACACCTTC. This chain uses TRBV11-2 with TRBJ1-2; D possibly corresponds to TRBD1 (5 bases). Germline assignment: CDR1 SGHAT and CDR2 FQNNGV. This CDR3 contains 14 residues. V gave up 1 base and J gave up 8 bases, with 14 bases separating them.

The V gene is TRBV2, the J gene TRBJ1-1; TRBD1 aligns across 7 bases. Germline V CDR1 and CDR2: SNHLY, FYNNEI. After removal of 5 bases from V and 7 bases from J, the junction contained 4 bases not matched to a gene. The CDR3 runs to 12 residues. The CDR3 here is CASSQGQLEAFF. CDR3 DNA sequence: TGTGCCAGCAGTCAGGGACAGCTTGAAGCTTTCTTT.

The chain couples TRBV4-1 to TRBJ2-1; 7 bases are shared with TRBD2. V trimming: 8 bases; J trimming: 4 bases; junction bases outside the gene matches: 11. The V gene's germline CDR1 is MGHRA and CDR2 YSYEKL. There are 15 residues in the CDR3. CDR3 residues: CASSKTASGYNEQFF. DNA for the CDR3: TGCGCCAGCTCCAAGACGGCTAGCGGTTACAATGAGCAGTTCTTC.

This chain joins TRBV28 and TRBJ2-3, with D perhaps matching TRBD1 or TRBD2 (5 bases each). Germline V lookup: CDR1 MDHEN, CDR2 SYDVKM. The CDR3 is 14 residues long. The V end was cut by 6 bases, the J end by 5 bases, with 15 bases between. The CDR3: CASRLGPSGDTQYF. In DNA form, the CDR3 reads TGTGCCAGCAGGCTGGGACCCAGCGGAGATACGCAGTATTTT.

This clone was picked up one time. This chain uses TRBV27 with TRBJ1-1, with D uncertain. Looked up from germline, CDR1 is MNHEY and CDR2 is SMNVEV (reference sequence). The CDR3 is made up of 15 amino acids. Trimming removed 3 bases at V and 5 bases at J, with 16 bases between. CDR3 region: CASSFRGRTGTEAFF. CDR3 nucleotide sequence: TGTGCCAGCAGTTTCCGTGGACGGACCGGAACTGAAGCTTTCTTT.

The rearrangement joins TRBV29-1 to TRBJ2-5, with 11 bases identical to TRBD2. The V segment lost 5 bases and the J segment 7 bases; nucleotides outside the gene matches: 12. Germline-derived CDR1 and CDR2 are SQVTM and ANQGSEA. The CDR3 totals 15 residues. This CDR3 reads CSVLTGTSGYATQYF. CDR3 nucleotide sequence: TGCAGCGTTCTGACGGGGACTAGCGGCTATGCGACCCAGTACTTC.

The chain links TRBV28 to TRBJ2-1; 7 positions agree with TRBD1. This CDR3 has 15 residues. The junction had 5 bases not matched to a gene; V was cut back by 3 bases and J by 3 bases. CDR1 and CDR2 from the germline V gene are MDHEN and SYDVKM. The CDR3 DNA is TGTGCCAGCAGTTTCCCGACAGGGAACTACAATGAGCAGTTCTTC. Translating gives CASSFPTGNYNEQFF.

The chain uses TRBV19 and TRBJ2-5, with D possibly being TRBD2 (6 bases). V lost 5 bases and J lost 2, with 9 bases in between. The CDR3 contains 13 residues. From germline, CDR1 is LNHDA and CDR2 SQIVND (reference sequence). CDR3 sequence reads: CASSHSGQETQYF. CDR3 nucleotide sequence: TGTGCCAGTAGTCATAGCGGACAAGAGACCCAGTACTTC.

DNA for the CDR3: TGTGCCAGTAGTAGTATTTATGGCAGGGGAAGGTACGAGCAGTACTTC. Residues: CASSSIYGRGRYEQYF. The V call is TRBV19, the J call TRBJ2-7; a possible D gene is TRBD1 (6 bases). The CDR3 is 16 residues long. Germline CDR1 and CDR2: LNHDA and SQIVND (reference sequence). V was clipped by 4 bases and J by 4 bases, with 20 bases between them.

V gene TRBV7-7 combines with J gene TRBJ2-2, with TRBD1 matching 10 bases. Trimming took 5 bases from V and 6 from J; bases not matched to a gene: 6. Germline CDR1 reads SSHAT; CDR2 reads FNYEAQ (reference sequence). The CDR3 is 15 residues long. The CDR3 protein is CASSPGTGVAGELFF. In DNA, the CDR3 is TGTGCCAGCAGCCCAGGGACAGGGGTTGCCGGGGAGCTGTTTTTT.

The CDR3 bases are TGTGCCAGCAGTGACAGTGACTCCTATGGCTACACCTTC. Protein sequence: CASSDSDSYGYTF. This chain links TRBV2 with TRBJ1-2; D gene ambiguous. The CDR3 loop spans 13 amino acids. V was cut by 3 bases and J by 4 bases, with 9 bases left in between. From germline, CDR1 is SNHLY and CDR2 FYNNEI.

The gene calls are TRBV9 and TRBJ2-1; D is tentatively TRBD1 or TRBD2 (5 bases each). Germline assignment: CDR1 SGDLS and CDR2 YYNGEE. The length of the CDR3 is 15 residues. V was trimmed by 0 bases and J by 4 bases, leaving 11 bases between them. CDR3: CASSVAPGTYNEQFF. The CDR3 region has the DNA TGTGCCAGCAGCGTAGCGCCAGGGACGTACAATGAGCAGTTCTTC.

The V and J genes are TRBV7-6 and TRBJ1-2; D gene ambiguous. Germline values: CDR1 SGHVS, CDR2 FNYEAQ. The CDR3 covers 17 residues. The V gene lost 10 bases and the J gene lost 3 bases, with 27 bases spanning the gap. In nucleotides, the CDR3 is TGTGCCATCATCCCCCACCGCGGGGAGCCGTCCGACTATGGCTACACCTTC. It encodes CAIIPHRGEPSDYGYTF.

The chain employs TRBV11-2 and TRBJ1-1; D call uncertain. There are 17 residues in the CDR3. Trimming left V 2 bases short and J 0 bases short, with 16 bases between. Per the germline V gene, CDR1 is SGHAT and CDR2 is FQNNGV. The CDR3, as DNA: TGTGCCAGCAGCTTAAAGTATTTGAGACGCCTGAACACTGAAGCTTTCTTT. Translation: CASSLKYLRRLNTEAFF.

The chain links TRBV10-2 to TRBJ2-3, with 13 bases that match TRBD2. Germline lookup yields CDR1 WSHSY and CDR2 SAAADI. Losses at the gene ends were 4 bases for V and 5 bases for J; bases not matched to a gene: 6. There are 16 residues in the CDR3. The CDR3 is CASSAGLAGWGDTQYF. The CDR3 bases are TGCGCCAGCAGTGCGGGACTAGCGGGATGGGGAGATACGCAGTATTTT.

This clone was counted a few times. In DNA form, the CDR3 reads TGTGCCAGCAGCTTAAGGGGGCCACAGAAGGGGACGGCCACCTATGGCTACACCTTC. It yields the protein CASSLRGPQKGTATYGYTF. The chain joins TRBV7-3 to TRBJ1-2; TRBD1 is a possible D gene (6 bases). The V gene lost 1 base and the J gene lost 4 bases, with 25 bases spanning the gap. CDR3 length: 19 amino acids. Germline CDR1 and CDR2: SGHTA and FQGTGA.

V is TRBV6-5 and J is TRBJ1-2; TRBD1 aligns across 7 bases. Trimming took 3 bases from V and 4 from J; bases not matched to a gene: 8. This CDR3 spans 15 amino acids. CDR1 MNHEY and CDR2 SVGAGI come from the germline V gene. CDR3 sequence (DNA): TGTGCCAGCAGTTATCGGCAGGGGGGTTCCTATGGCTACACCTTC. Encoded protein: CASSYRQGGSYGYTF.

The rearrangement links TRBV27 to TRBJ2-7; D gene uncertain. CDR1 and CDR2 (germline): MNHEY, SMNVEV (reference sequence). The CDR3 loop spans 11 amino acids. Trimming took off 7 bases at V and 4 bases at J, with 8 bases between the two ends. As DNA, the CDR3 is TGTGCCAGCACCGACCGGTACGAGCAGTACTTC. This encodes CASTDRYEQYF.

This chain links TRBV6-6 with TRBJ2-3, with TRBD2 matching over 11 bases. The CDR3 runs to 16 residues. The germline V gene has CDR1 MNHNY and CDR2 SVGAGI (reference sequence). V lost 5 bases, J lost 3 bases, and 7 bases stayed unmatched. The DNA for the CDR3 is TGTGCCAGCAGTCCTTCGCCTAGCGGGGGGACAGATACGCAGTATTTT. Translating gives CASSPSPSGGTDTQYF.

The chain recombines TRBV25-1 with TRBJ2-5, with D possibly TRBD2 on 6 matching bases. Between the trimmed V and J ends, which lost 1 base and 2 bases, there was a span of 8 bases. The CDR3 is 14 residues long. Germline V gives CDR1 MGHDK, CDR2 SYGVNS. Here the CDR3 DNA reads TGTGCCAGCAGTGAATTTCGGGGGCAAGAGACCCAGTACTTC. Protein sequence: CASSEFRGQETQYF. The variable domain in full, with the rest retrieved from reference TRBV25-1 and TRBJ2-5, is EADIYQTPRYLVIGTGKKITLECSQTMGHDKMYWYQQDPGMELHLIHYSYGVNSTEKGDLSSESTVSRIRTEHFPLTLESARPSHTSQYLCASSEFRGQETQYFGPGTRLLVL.

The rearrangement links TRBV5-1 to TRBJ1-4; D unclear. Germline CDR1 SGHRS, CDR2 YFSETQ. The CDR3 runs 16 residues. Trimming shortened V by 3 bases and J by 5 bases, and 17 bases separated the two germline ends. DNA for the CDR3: TGCGCCAGCAGCTACAGCGGGAGTCCGAAAAATGAAAAACTGTTTTTT. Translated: CASSYSGSPKNEKLFF.

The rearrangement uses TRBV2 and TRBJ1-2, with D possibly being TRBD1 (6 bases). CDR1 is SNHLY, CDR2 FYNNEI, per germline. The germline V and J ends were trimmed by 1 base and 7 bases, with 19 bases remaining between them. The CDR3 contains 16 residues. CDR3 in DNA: TGTGCCAGCAGTGAAGGAACGGGGGGCTCCGGTGGTGGCTACACCTTC. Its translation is CASSEGTGGSGGGYTF. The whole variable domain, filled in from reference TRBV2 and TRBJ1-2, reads EPEVTQTPSHQVTQMGQEVILRCVPISNHLYFYWYRQILGQKVEFLVSFYNNEISEKSEIFDDQFSVERPDGSNFTLKIRSTKLEDSAMYFCASSEGTGGSGGGYTFGSGTRLTVV.

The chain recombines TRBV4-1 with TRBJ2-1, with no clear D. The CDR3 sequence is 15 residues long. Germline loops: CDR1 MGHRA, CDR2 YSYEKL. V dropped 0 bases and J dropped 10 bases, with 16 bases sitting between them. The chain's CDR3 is CASSQDHGDFGEQFF. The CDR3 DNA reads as TGCGCCAGCAGCCAAGACCATGGGGATTTTGGGGAGCAGTTCTTC.

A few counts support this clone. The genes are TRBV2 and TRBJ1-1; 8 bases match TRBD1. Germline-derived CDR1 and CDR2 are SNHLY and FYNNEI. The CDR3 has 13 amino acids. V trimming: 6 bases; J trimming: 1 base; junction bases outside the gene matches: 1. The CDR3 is CASSGQGNTEAFF. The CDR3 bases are TGTGCCAGCAGCGGACAGGGGAACACTGAAGCTTTCTTT.

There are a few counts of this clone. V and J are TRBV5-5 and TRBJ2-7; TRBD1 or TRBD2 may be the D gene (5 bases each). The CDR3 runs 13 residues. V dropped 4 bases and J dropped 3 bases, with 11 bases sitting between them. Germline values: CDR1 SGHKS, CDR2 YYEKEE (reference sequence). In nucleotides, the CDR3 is TGTGCCAGCAGCACGGGACGGAACTACGAGCAGTACTTC. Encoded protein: CASSTGRNYEQYF.

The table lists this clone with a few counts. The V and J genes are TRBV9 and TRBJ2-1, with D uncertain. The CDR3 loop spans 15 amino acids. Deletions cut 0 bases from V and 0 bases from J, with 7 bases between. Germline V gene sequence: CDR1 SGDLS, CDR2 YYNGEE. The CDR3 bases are TGTGCCAGCAGCGTAGAATCCTACTCCTACAATGAGCAGTTCTTC. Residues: CASSVESYSYNEQFF. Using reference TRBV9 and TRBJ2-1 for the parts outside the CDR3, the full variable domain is DSGVTQTPKHLITATGQRVTLRCSPRSGDLSVYWYQQSLDQGLQFLIQYYNGEERAKGNILERFSAQQFPDLHSELNLSSLELGDSALYFCASSVESYSYNEQFFGPGTRLTVL.

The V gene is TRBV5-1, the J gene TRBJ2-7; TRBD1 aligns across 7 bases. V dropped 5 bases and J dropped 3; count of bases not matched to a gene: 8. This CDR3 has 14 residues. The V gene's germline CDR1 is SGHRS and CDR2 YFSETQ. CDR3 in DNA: TGCGCCAGCAGTCCAACCGGGACAGTCTACGAGCAGTACTTC. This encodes CASSPTGTVYEQYF.